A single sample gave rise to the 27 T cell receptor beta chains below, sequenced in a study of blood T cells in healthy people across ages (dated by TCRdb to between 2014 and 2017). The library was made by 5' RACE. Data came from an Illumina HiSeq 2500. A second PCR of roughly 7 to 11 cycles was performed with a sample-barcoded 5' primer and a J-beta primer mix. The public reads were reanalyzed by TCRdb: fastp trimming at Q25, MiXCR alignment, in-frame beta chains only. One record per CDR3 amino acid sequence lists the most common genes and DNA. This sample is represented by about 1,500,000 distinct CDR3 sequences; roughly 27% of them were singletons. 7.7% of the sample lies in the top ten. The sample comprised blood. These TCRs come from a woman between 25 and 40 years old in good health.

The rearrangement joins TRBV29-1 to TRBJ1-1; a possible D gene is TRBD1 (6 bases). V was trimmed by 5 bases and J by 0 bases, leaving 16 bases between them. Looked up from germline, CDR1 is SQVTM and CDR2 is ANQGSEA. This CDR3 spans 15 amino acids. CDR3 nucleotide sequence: TGCAGCGTTCGGACAGTACAAGGTATGAACACTGAAGCTTTCTTT. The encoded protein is CSVRTVQGMNTEAFF.

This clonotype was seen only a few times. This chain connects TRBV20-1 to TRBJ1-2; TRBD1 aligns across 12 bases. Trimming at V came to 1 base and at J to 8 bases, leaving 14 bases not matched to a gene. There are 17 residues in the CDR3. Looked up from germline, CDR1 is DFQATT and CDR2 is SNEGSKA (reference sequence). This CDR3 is CSARGEGQGAPLMGYTF. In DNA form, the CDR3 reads TGCAGTGCTAGAGGGGAGGGACAGGGGGCCCCGCTAATGGGCTACACCTTC.

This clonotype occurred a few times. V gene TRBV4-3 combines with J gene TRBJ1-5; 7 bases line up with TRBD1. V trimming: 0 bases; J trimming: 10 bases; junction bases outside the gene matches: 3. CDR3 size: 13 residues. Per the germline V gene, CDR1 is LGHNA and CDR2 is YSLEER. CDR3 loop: CASSQENRGPQHF. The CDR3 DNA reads TGCGCCAGCAGCCAAGAGAACAGGGGACCCCAGCATTTT.

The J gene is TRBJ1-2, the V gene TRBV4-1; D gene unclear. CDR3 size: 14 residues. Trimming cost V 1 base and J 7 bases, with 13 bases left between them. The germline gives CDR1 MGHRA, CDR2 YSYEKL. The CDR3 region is CASSQGGLVVGYTF. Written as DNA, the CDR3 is TGCGCCAGCAGCCAAGGGGGTCTGGTGGTTGGCTACACCTTC.

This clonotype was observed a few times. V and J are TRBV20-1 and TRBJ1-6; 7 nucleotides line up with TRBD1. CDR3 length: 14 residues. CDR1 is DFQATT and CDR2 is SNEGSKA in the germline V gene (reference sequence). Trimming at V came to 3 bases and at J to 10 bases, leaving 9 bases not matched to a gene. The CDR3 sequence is CSARDRTIRSPLHF. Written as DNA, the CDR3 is TGCAGTGCTAGGGACAGGACGATTAGATCACCCCTCCACTTT.

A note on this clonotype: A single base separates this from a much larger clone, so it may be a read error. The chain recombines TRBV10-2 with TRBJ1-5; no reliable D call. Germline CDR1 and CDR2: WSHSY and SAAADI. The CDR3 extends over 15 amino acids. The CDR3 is CVSSESGGLNQPQHF. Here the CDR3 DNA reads TGCGTCAGCAGTGAGTCGGGCGGCCTCAATCAGCCCCAGCATTTT.

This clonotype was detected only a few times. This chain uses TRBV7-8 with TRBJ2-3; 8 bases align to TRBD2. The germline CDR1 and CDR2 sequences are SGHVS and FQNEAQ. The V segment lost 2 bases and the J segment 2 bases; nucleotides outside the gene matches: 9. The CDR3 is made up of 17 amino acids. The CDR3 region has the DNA TGTGCCAGCAGCTTAAGTATTATCGGGAGGGCCACAGATACGCAGTATTTT. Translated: CASSLSIIGRATDTQYF.

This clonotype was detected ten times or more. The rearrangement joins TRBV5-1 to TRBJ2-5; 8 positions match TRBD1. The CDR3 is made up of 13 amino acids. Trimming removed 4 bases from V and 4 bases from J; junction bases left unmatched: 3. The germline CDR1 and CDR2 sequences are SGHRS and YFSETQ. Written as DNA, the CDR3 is TGCGCCAGCAGCCGGACAGGGATAGAGACCCAGTACTTC. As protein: CASSRTGIETQYF.

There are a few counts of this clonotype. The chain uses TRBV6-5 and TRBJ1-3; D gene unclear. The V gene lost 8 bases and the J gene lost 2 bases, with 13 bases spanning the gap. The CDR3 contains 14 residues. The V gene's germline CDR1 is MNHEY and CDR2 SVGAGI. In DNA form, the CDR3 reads TGTGCCAGCGGTTCCCGGGTCCCTGGAAACACCATATATTTT. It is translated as CASGSRVPGNTIYF.

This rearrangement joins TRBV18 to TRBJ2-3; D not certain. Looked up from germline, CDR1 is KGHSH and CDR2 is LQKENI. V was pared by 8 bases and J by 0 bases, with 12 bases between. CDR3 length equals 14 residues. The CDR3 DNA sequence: TGTGCCAGCGCGAAGGACGTCAGCACAGATACGCAGTATTTT. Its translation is CASAKDVSTDTQYF.

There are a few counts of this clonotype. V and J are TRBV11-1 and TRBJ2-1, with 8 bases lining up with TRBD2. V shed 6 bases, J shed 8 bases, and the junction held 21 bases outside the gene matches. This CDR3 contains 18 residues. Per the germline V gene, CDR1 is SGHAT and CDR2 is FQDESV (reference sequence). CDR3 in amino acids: CASSLPRGGQDNGHEQFF. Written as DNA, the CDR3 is TGTGCCAGCAGTCTACCCCGGGGGGGTCAGGACAATGGGCATGAGCAGTTCTTC. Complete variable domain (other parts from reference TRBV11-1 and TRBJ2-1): EAEVAQSPRYKITEKSQAVAFWCDPISGHATLYWYRQILGQGPELLVQFQDESVVDDSQLPKDRFSAERLKGVDSTLKIQPAELGDSAMYLCASSLPRGGQDNGHEQFFGPGTRLTVL.

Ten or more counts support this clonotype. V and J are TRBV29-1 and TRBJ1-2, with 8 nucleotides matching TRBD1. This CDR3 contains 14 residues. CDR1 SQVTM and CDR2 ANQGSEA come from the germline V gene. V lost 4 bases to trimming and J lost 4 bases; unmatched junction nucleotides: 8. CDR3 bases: TGCAGCGTTGGGTCCCAGGGGGCGGCCTATGGCTACACCTTC. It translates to CSVGSQGAAYGYTF.

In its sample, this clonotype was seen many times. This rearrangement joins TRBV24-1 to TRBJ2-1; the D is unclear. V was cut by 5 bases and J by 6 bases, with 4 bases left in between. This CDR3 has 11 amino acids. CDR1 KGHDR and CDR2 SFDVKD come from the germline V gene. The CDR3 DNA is TGTGCCACCAGTGGTGGCAATGAGCAGTTCTTC. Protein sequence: CATSGGNEQFF.

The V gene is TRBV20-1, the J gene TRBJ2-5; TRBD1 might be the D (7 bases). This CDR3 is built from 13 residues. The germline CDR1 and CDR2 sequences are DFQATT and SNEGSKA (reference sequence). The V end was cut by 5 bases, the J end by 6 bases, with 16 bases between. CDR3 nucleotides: TGCAGTGCTGCGGGACAGCTCATGAAGACCCAGTACTTC. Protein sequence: CSAAGQLMKTQYF.

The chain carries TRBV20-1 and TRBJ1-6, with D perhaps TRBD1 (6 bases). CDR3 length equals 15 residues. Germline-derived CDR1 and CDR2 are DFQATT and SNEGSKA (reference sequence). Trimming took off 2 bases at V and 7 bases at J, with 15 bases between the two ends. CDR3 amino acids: CSARRPGDRNSPLHF. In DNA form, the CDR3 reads TGCAGTGCTAGAAGACCAGGGGATCGGAATTCACCCCTCCACTTT.

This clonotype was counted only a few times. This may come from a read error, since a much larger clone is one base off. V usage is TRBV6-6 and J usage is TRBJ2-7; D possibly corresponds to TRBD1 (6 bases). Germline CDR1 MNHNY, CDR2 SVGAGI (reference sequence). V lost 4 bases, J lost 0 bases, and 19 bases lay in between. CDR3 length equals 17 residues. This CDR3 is CASSFPSLRGSSYEQYF. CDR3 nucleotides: TGTGCCAGCAGTTTCCCCTCTTTGAGGGGGAGCTCCTACGAGCAGTACTTC.

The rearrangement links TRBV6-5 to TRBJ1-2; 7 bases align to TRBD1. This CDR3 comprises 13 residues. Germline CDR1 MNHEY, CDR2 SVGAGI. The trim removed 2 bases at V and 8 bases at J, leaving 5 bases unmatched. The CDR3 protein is CASSYGTERGYTF. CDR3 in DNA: TGTGCCAGCAGTTACGGGACAGAAAGGGGCTACACCTTC.

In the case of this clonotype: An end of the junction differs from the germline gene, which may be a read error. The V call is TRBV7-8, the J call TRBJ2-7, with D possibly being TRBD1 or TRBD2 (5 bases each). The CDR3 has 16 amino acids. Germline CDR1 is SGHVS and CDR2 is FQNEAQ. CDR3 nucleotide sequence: TGCGCCAGCAACTTGGGGACGGATAAGTCCCTCTACGAGCAGTACTTC. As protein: CASNLGTDKSLYEQYF.

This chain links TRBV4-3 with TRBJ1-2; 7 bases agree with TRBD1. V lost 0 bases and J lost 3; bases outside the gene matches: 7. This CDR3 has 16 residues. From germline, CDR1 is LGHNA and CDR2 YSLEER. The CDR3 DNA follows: TGCGCCAGCAGCCAAGATATGGGACAGAGGGACTATGGCTACACCTTC. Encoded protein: CASSQDMGQRDYGYTF.

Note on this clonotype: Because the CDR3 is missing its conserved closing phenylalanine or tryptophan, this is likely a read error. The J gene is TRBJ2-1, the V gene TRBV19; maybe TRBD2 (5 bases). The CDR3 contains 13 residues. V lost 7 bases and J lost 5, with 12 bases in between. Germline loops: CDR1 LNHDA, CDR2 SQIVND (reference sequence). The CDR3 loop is CASNLALNNEQFV. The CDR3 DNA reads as TGTGCCAGTAATTTAGCGTTAAACAATGAGCAGTTCGTC.

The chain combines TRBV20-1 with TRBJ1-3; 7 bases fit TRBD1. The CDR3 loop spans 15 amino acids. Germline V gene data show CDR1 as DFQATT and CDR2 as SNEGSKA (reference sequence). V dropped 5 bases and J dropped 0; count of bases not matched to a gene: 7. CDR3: CSAADRASSGNTIYF. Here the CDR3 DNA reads TGCAGTGCTGCTGACAGGGCCTCCTCTGGAAACACCATATATTTT.

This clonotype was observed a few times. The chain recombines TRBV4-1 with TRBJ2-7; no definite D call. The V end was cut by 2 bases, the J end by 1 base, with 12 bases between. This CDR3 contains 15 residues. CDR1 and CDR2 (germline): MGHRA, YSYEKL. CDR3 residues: CASSQPRTDSYEQYF. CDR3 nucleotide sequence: TGCGCCAGCAGCCAACCTCGGACGGATTCCTACGAGCAGTACTTC.

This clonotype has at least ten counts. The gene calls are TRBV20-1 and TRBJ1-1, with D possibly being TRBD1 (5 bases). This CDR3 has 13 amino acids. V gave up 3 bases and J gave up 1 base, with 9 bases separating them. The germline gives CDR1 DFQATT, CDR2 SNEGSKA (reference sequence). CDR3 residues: CSARGTGNTEAFF. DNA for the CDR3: TGCAGTGCTAGGGGGACGGGGAACACTGAAGCTTTCTTT.

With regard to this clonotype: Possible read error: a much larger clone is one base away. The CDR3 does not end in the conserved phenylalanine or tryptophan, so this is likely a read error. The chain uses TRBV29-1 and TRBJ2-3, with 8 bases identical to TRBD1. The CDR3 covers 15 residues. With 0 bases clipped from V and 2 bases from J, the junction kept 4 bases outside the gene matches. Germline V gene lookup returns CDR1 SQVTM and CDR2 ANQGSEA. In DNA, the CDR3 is TGCAGCGTTGAAGATTGGACAGGGACCACAGATACGCAGTATTTG. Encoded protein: CSVEDWTGTTDTQYL.

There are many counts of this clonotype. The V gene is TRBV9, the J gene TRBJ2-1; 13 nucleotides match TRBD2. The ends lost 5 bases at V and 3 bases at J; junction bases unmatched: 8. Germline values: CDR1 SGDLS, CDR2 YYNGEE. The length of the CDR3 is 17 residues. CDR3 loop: CASRPGLAGFDYNEQFF. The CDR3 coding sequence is TGTGCCAGCAGACCGGGACTAGCGGGATTCGACTACAATGAGCAGTTCTTC.

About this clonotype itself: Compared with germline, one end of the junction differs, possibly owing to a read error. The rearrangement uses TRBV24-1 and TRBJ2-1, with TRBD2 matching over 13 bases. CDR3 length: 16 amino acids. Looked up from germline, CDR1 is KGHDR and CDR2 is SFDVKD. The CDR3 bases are TGTGCCACTAGTGATAGGACTAGCGGGAGTTTCAATGAGCAGTTCTTC. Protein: CATSDRTSGSFNEQFF.

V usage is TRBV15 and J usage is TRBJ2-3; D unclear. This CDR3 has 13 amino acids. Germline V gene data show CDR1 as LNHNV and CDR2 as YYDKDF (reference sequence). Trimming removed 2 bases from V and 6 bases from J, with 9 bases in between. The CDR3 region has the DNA TGTGCCACCAGCAGAAGTCCCCCCGATACGCAGTATTTT. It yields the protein CATSRSPPDTQYF.